The clone carrying this T cell receptor (beta chain) was recorded a few times. Researchers took RNA transcripts and amplified the TCR beta CDR3 regions from them. A set of HTBI primers served as the primers for a first-round RT-PCR of the TCR CDR3. TCRdb re-analysed the multiplex PCR reads in MiXCR, keeping a single row per CDR3 protein. The sample includes about 320,000 distinct CDR3 sequences, around a sixth of them seen just once. This sample is drawn from a study of T cells in Graves' hyperthyroidism and ophthalmopathy. Stable disease denoted Graves' hyperthyroidism without ophthalmopathy progression within 18 months. Each 10 ml fresh peripheral blood draw supplied the PBMCs. The CDR3 spans 16 residues. CDR1 is SGHRS, CDR2 YFSETQ, per germline. Trimming took 5 bases from V and 1 from J, leaving 15 bases between them.

Source material: blood. The rearrangement uses TRBV5-1 and TRBJ2-2; D not resolved. This sequence originates from a man aged 25-45 years with Graves' hyperthyroidism. This CDR3 is CASSPLLAENTGELFF. The DNA for the CDR3 is TGCGCCAGCAGTCCCTTATTGGCCGAGAACACCGGGGAGCTGTTTTTT.